This T cell receptor (beta chain) was recorded in a study of cytomegalovirus exposure and HLA in healthy donors. Per the germline V gene, CDR1 is SGHRS and CDR2 is YFSETQ. The CDR3 extends over 15 amino acids. The trim removed 0 bases at V and 3 bases at J, leaving 3 bases unmatched. Amplification used 60 Vbeta primers and 13 Jbeta primers. The protocol was immunoSEQ multiplex PCR, while the TCRdb copy is restricted to in-frame clones and leaves out a portion. The data contain some 150,000 clones, about four fifths of them singletons. The TCR was taken from a woman in her forties or fifties in good health and CMV-seronegative. V gene TRBV5-1 combines with J gene TRBJ2-7, with 10 bases matching TRBD1. The sequenced material came from PBMCs. CDR3 loop: CASSLGDRGDYEQYF. CDR3 sequence (DNA): TGCGCCAGCAGCTTGGGGGACAGGGGAGACTACGAGCAGTACTTC.